This TCR beta chain derives from a study of blood T cell repertoires in COVID-19. Overall study context: Spain, Italy and the United States supplied samples that represented acute and convalescent COVID-19. T cells, B-cell-depleted T cells, or PBMCs provided the cDNA or gDNA that served as material.

How the authors handled the data: Amplification of reference gene primers was used by the study to estimate nucleated cell counts. Here immunoSEQ multiplex PCR was the method, and the copy in TCRdb shows in-frame clones only, minus some. That table supplies the V and J calls and clone size; D and trimming were determined from the DNA. Of 350,000 or so clones listed, around nine tenths are singletons. Germline V gives CDR1 KGHSH, CDR2 LQKENI. Trimming at V came to 4 bases and at J to 6 bases, leaving 13 bases not matched to a gene. The CDR3 totals 16 residues. Recruited during active infection, patients (from Seattle) were subsequently followed longitudinally.

Sequenced material: peripheral blood. The TCR comes from a woman aged 60-75 years with COVID-19, enrolled during active disease. This rearrangement joins TRBV18 to TRBJ1-1; 8 positions match TRBD1. The CDR3, as DNA: TGTGCCAGCTCACTGAAATTCTCCGGACAGGGCGCTGAAGCTTTCTTT. It specifies CASSLKFSGQGAEAFF.